This T cell receptor (beta chain) was identified in a study of spatial heterogeneity in lung cancer. TCRdb called the 5' RACE reads again in MiXCR, with one record for every CDR3 protein. Of about 10,000 distinct CDR3 sequences in the sample, about a fifth are singletons; the top ten hold approximately 40%. Germline V lookup: CDR1 SQVTM, CDR2 ANQGSEA. The CDR3 consists of 14 residues. The V and J ends lost 3 bases and 1 base respectively, with 12 bases between them. Time point indicated: blood at routine non-recurrence follow-up after resection. Without sorting, whole RNA was sequenced from tumor, nontumor lung or frozen PBMC. As for this clonotype: Its antigen is unknown.

General observations from the study: Resection blood, more than follow-up blood, showed ubiquitous expanded tumor TCRs.

This chain links TRBV29-1 with TRBJ1-1; D remains unclear. This clonotype was obtained from a male donor with early-stage non-small cell lung cancer. This specimen consisted of PBMCs, obtained at follow-up. The CDR3 protein is CSVDSPRGNTEAFF. The CDR3 bases are TGCAGCGTTGACTCCCCACGGGGGAACACTGAAGCTTTCTTT.